This note documents a single T cell receptor (beta chain) sequence. This entry comes from a study of blood T cell repertoires in COVID-19. CDR1 and CDR2 from the germline V gene are SGHAT and FQNNGV. The CDR3 extends over 14 amino acids. V was pared by 2 bases and J by 4 bases, with 8 bases between. Method: immunoSEQ multiplex PCR; TCRdb's copy keeps in-frame clones and lacks some. In the table there are around 170,000 clones, roughly 83% of which are singletons. All enrollees were roughly 18 to 100 years old and from 24 US areas. Sequencing was performed on PBMCs or T cells enriched from blood (not recorded which). The chain joins TRBV11-2 to TRBJ2-2; D might be TRBD2 (6 bases). This sequence originates from a woman in her 30s who had recovered from COVID-19. The CDR3: CASSLRGITGELFF. CDR3 nucleotides: TGTGCCAGCAGCTTACGGGGGATCACCGGGGAGCTGTTTTTT.